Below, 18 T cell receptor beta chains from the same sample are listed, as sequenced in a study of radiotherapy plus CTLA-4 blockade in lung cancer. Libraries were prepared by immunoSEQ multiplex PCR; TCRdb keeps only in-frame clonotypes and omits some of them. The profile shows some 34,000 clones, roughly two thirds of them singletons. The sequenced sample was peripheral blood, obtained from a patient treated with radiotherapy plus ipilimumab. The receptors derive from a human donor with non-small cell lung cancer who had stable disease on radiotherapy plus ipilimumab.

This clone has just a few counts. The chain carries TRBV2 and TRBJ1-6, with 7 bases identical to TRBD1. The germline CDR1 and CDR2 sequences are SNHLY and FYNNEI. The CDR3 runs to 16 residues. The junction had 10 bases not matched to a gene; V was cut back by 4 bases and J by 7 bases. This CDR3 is CASSGTGAVGNSPLHF. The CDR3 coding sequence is TGTGCCAGCAGTGGTACAGGGGCAGTAGGGAATTCACCCCTCCACTTT.

The CDR3 nucleotides are TGTGCCAGTAGTCTCATGCCGACAGGGCACTATGGCTACACCTTC. It specifies CASSLMPTGHYGYTF. The rearrangement joins TRBV19 to TRBJ1-2, with TRBD1 matching over 7 bases. This CDR3 has 15 amino acids. Unmatched junction bases numbered 9, after V lost 5 bases and J lost 3 bases. Germline loops: CDR1 LNHDA, CDR2 SQIVND (reference sequence).

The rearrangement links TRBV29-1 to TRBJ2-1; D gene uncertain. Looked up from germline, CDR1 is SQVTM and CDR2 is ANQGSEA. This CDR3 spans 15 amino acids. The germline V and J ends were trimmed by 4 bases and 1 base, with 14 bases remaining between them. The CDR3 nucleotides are TGCAGCGTTGCCCAGGCCAGTGGATCCTACAATGAGCAGTTCTTC. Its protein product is CSVAQASGSYNEQFF.

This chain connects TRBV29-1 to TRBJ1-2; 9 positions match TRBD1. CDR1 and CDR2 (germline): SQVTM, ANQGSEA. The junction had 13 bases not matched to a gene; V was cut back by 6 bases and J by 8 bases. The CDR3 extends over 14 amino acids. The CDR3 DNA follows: TGCAGCGTGCCCATACAGGGGGCACTGGACGGCTACACCTTC. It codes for CSVPIQGALDGYTF.

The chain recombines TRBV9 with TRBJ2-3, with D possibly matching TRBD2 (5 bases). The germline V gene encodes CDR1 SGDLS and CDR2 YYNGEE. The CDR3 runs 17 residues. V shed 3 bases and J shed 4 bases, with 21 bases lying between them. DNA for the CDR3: TGTGCCAGCAGCGCCCCCCTGATGCGGGTCGGGCCAGATACGCAGTATTTT. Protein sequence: CASSAPLMRVGPDTQYF.

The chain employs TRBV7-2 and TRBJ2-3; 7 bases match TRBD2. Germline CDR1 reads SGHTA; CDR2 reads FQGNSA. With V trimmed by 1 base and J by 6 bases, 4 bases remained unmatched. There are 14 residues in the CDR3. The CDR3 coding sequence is TGTGCCAGCAGCTTAGATAGGACTAGGGATACGCAGTATTTT. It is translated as CASSLDRTRDTQYF.

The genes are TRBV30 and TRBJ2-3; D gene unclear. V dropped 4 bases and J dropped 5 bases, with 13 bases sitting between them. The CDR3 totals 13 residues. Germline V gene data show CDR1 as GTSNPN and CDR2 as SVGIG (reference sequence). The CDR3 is CAWNGVSRDTQYF. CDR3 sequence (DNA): TGTGCCTGGAACGGTGTATCTCGAGATACGCAGTATTTT.

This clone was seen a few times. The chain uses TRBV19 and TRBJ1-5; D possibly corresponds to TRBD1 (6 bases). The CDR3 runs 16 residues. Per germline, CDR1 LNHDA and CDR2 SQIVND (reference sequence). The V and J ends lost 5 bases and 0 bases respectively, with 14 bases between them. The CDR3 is CASSVIRTVSNQPQHF. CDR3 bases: TGTGCCAGTAGTGTTATCCGGACAGTTAGCAATCAGCCCCAGCATTTT.

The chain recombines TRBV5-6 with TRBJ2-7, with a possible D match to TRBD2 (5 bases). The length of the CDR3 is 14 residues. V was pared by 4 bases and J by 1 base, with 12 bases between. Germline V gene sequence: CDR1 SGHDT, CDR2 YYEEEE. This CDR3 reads CASSKRPGSYEQYF. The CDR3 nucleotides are TGTGCCAGCAGCAAGCGGCCGGGATCCTACGAGCAGTACTTC.

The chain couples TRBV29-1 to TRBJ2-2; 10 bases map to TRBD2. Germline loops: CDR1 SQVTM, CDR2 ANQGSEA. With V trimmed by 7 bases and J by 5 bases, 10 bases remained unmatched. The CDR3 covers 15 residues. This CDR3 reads CSALSGGSATGELFF. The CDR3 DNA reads TGCAGCGCTCTTAGCGGGGGGTCCGCAACCGGGGAGCTGTTTTTT.

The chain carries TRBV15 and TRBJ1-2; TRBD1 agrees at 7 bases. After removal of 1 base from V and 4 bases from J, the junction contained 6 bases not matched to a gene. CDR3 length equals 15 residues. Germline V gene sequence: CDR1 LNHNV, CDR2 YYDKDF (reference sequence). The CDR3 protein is CATSRVTQGIYGYTF. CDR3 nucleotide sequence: TGTGCCACCAGCAGAGTGACACAGGGGATCTATGGCTACACCTTC.

This CDR3 is CASSYPRGRGYEQYF. Here the CDR3 DNA reads TGTGCCAGCAGTTACCCTCGGGGGAGAGGCTACGAGCAGTACTTC. This chain uses TRBV28 with TRBJ2-7, with TRBD2 as a possible D gene (6 bases). Germline CDR1 and CDR2: MDHEN and SYDVKM. V lost 4 bases to trimming and J lost 3 bases, with 16 bases between them. This CDR3 comprises 15 residues.

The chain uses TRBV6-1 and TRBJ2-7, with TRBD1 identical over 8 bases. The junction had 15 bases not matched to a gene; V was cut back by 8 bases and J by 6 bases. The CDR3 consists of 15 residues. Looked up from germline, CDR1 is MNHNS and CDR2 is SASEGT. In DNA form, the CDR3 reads TGTGCCAGCTCTAGGGCCGGACAGGGCTCAGGCGAGCAGTACTTC. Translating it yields CASSRAGQGSGEQYF.

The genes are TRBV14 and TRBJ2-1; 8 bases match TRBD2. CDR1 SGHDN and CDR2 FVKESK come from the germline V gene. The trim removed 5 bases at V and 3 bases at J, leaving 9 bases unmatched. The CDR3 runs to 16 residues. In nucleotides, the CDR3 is TGTGCCAGCAGCTCCCGCAGCGGGGGCTACTACAATGAGCAGTTCTTC. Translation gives CASSSRSGGYYNEQFF.

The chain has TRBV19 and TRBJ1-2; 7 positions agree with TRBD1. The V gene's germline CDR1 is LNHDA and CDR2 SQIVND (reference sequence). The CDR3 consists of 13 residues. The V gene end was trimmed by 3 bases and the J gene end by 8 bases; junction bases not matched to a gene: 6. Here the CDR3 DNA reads TGTGCCAGTAGTATCGACAGGGTAGGCGGCTACACCTTC. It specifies CASSIDRVGGYTF. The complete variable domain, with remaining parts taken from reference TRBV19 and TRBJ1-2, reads DGGITQSPKYLFRKEGQNVTLSCEQNLNHDAMYWYRQDPGQGLRLIYYSQIVNDFQKGDIAEGYSVSREKKESFPLTVTSAQKNPTAFYLCASSIDRVGGYTFGSGTRLTVV.

DNA for the CDR3: TGTGCCAGCAGCAACCCGGGACAGGGGGCCTACGAGCAGTACTTC. This codes for CASSNPGQGAYEQYF. The gene calls are TRBV5-4 and TRBJ2-7; TRBD1 agrees at 11 bases. V lost 4 bases to trimming and J lost 2 bases; unmatched junction nucleotides: 5. The germline V gene encodes CDR1 SGHNT and CDR2 YYREEE (reference sequence). This CDR3 contains 15 residues.

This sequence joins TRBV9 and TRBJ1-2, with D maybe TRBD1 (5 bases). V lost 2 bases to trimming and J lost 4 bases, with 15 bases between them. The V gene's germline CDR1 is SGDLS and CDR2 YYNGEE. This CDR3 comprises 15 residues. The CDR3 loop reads CASSVLGGEGYGYTF. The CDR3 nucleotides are TGTGCCAGCAGCGTCCTTGGGGGGGAAGGCTATGGCTACACCTTC.

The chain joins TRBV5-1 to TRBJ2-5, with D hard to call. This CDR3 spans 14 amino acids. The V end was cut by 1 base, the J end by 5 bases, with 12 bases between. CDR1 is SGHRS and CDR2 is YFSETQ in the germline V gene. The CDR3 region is CASSLYPGSETQYF. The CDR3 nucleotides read TGCGCCAGCAGCTTGTATCCAGGTTCGGAGACCCAGTACTTC.